These 21 T cell receptor beta chains originate from one sample sequenced in a study of T-cell memory formation after mild COVID-19. MiXCR, applied by TCRdb to the 5' RACE reads, yields one record per CDR3 protein. This table has about 130,000 distinct CDR3 sequences, 17% appearing once. Sequenced input: PBMCs or a T cell subset sorted from them (not recorded which). These receptors were taken from a man younger than 30 who had mild COVID-19 (a few samples of this study predate the infection). Cell type and time point are not known.

V and J are TRBV3-1 and TRBJ1-4, with D hard to call. The CDR3 length is 15 residues. The V and J ends lost 4 bases and 0 bases respectively, with 9 bases between them. The V gene's germline CDR1 is LGHDT and CDR2 YNNKEL (reference sequence). The CDR3 coding sequence is TGTGCCAGCAGCCCGCCGCCCTCAACTAATGAAAAACTGTTTTTT. Translation gives CASSPPPSTNEKLFF. The full variable domain, its missing parts supplied by reference TRBV3-1 and TRBJ1-4, is DTAVSQTPKYLVTQMGNDKSIKCEQNLGHDTMYWYKQDSKKFLKIMFSYNNKELIINETVPNRFSPKSPDKAHLNLHINSLELGDSAVYFCASSPPPSTNEKLFFGSGTQLSVL.

This clonotype occurred a few times. V is TRBV12-2 and J is TRBJ2-3; the listed D gene, TRBD1, was not tested against the DNA. TRBV12-2 is a known pseudogene. The CDR3 extends over 14 amino acids. The CDR3 DNA reads TGTGCAAGTCGTGGGACCCGGGGGACAGATACGCAGTATTTT. Protein product: CASRGTRGTDTQYF.

The V gene is TRBV6-6, the J gene TRBJ2-1; 7 nucleotides agree with TRBD2. The CDR3 loop spans 21 amino acids. With 2 bases clipped from V and 0 bases from J, the junction kept 19 bases outside the gene matches. The germline V gene has CDR1 MNHNY and CDR2 SVGAGI (reference sequence). CDR3 sequence: CASSYPFSIKLASSSYNEQFF. CDR3 sequence (DNA): TGTGCCAGCAGTTACCCTTTTAGTATAAAACTAGCGTCCTCCTCCTACAATGAGCAGTTCTTC.

In this sample, this clonotype turned up a few times. The chain joins TRBV20-1 to TRBJ2-5; TRBD2 aligns across 7 bases. Germline V gene sequence: CDR1 DFQATT, CDR2 SNEGSKA (reference sequence). V lost 4 bases to trimming and J lost 4 bases; unmatched junction nucleotides: 3. The CDR3 length is 12 residues. The CDR3 here is CSAMTSLETQYF. The CDR3 nucleotides read TGCAGTGCTATGACTAGCTTAGAGACCCAGTACTTC.

The rearrangement joins TRBV2 to TRBJ1-1; D possibly corresponds to TRBD1 (5 bases). The CDR3 sequence is 14 residues long. V lost 6 bases and J lost 7, with 18 bases in between. Germline assignment: CDR1 SNHLY and CDR2 FYNNEI. CDR3 nucleotides: TGTGCCAGCAGGGGCTCTATGGGGGGGAATGAAGCTTTCTTT. Amino acid sequence: CASRGSMGGNEAFF. Full variable domain (rest looked up from reference TRBV2 and TRBJ1-1): EPEVTQTPSHQVTQMGQEVILRCVPISNHLYFYWYRQILGQKVEFLVSFYNNEISEKSEIFDDQFSVERPDGSNFTLKIRSTKLEDSAMYFCASRGSMGGNEAFFGQGTRLTVV.

The chain uses TRBV20-1 and TRBJ1-1; D perhaps matches TRBD1 (5 bases). CDR1 and CDR2 (germline): DFQATT, SNEGSKA (reference sequence). This CDR3 comprises 12 residues. The ends were cut back, 5 bases at V and 5 bases at J, with 12 bases in the middle. Here the CDR3 reads CSAYAAGTEAFF. CDR3 nucleotide sequence: TGCAGTGCTTACGCCGCAGGGACTGAAGCTTTCTTT.

The CDR3 region is CSANRGTNQPQHF. The CDR3 nucleotides are TGCAGTGCTAACAGGGGAACGAACCAGCCCCAGCATTTT. The V and J genes are TRBV20-1 and TRBJ1-5; 7 bases are shared with TRBD1. Germline CDR1 reads DFQATT; CDR2 reads SNEGSKA (reference sequence). CDR3 length: 13 amino acids. J was trimmed by 7 bases and V by 4 bases; bases with no gene match: 7.

The rearrangement joins TRBV5-1 to TRBJ2-1; TRBD2 aligns across 7 bases. Germline V gene sequence: CDR1 SGHRS, CDR2 YFSETQ. The V and J ends lost 3 bases and 0 bases, in that order; junction bases with no gene match: 6. This CDR3 comprises 16 residues. The CDR3 here is CASSSGGSSSYNEQFF. The CDR3 DNA reads as TGCGCCAGCAGCTCCGGGGGGTCCAGCTCCTACAATGAGCAGTTCTTC.

This clonotype was detected many times. The chain has TRBV10-3 and TRBJ2-5, with 7 bases fitting TRBD2. Germline lookup yields CDR1 ENHRY and CDR2 SYGVKD. J was trimmed by 1 base and V by 10 bases; bases with no gene match: 9. The CDR3 is made up of 14 amino acids. In DNA form, the CDR3 reads TGTGCCACGGGAGGCAGCGGGGCCCAAGAGACCCAGTACTTC. This translates into CATGGSGAQETQYF.

This chain links TRBV5-6 with TRBJ1-1; D remains unclear. V was shortened by 0 bases and J by 2 bases, with 11 bases between the two germline ends. The germline CDR1 and CDR2 sequences are SGHDT and YYEEEE. The CDR3 consists of 15 residues. CDR3 in amino acids: CASSLVGRPNTEAFF. For the CDR3, the DNA is TGTGCCAGCAGCTTGGTGGGCAGGCCTAACACTGAAGCTTTCTTT.

The rearrangement uses TRBV6-5 and TRBJ2-3; TRBD1 aligns across 7 bases. J was trimmed by 6 bases and V by 6 bases; bases with no gene match: 9. The CDR3 has 14 residues. CDR1 is MNHEY, CDR2 SVGAGI, per germline. The chain's CDR3 is CASSATLTGDTQYF. The CDR3 region has the DNA TGTGCCAGCAGCGCTACCTTGACAGGGGATACGCAGTATTTT.

This clonotype was counted at least ten times. The rearrangement uses TRBV5-1 and TRBJ2-3; no firm D call. Germline CDR1 reads SGHRS; CDR2 reads YFSETQ. The CDR3 runs to 11 residues. Trimming shortened V by 0 bases and J by 6 bases, and 2 bases separated the two germline ends. CDR3 bases: TGCGCCAGCAGCTTGGACGATACGCAGTATTTT. Protein: CASSLDDTQYF. The full variable domain, completed using reference TRBV5-1 and TRBJ2-3, is KAGVTQTPRYLIKTRGQQVTLSCSPISGHRSVSWYQQTPGQGLQFLFEYFSETQRNKGNFPGRFSGRQFSNSRSEMNVSTLELGDSALYLCASSLDDTQYFGPGTRLTVL.

The J gene is TRBJ2-5, the V gene TRBV20-1; D assignment may be TRBD1 or TRBD2 (5 bases each). V was cut by 3 bases and J by 0 bases, with 14 bases left in between. The CDR3 length is 15 residues. Germline V gives CDR1 DFQATT, CDR2 SNEGSKA (reference sequence). The CDR3 nucleotides read TGCAGTGCTAGTATCTCGGGACGCTACCAAGAGACCCAGTACTTC. Translating it yields CSASISGRYQETQYF.

The table lists this clonotype with a few counts. V is TRBV12-3 or TRBV12-4 and J is TRBJ2-7, with TRBD2 matching 13 bases. J lost 2 bases, V lost 4 bases, and 5 bases had no gene match. CDR3 size: 16 residues. For the CDR3, the DNA is TGTGCCAGCAGTTGGGGGGGACTAGCGGGGCCCTACGAGCAGTACGTC. Protein product: CASSWGGLAGPYEQYV.

This chain joins TRBV28 and TRBJ1-3; D gene uncertain. Germline V gene sequence: CDR1 MDHEN, CDR2 SYDVKM. The CDR3 has 14 residues. V was pared by 5 bases and J by 1 base, with 9 bases between. CDR3: CASSTRNSGNTIYF. DNA of the CDR3: TGTGCCAGCAGTACCAGGAATTCTGGAAACACCATATATTTT.

This clonotype was observed a handful of times. The chain is built from TRBV7-2 and TRBJ2-5; 8 nucleotides match TRBD2. The germline gives CDR1 SGHTA, CDR2 FQGNSA. The V gene end was trimmed by 1 base and the J gene end by 4 bases; junction bases not matched to a gene: 5. This CDR3 comprises 15 residues. The CDR3 sequence is CASSLVRGGRETQYF. CDR3 coding DNA: TGTGCCAGCAGCTTAGTTCGGGGGGGCCGAGAGACCCAGTACTTC.

The CDR3 nucleotides read TGTGCCAGCAGTCGACACACAGGAGCGAACACTGAAGCTTTCTTT. This codes for CASSRHTGANTEAFF. This sequence joins TRBV6-2 or TRBV6-3 and TRBJ1-1, with D tentatively TRBD1 (5 bases). The CDR3 runs to 15 residues. Germline V gives CDR1 MNHEY, CDR2 SVGEGT. V was trimmed by 5 bases and J by 1 base, leaving 14 bases between them.

The J gene is TRBJ2-1, the V gene TRBV25-1, with D perhaps being TRBD1 or TRBD2 (6 bases each). CDR3 size: 12 residues. Trimming cost V 10 bases and J 11 bases, with 18 bases left between them. Germline CDR1 and CDR2: MGHDK and SYGVNS. The CDR3 DNA reads as TGTGCCACCAGGCGGGACACTCCCAAGCAGTTCTTC. This encodes CATRRDTPKQFF. The full variable domain, with the rest looked up from reference TRBV25-1 and TRBJ2-1, is EADIYQTPRYLVIGTGKKITLECSQTMGHDKMYWYQQDPGMELHLIHYSYGVNSTEKGDLSSESTVSRIRTEHFPLTLESARPSHTSQYLCATRRDTPKQFFGPGTRLTVL.

This clonotype has just a few counts. The J gene is TRBJ1-5, the V gene TRBV12-3 or TRBV12-4, with TRBD1 identical over 7 bases. The V and J ends lost 5 bases and 7 bases, in that order; junction bases with no gene match: 8. The CDR3 loop spans 14 amino acids. The CDR3 sequence is CASSTLTGIQPQHF. DNA of the CDR3: TGTGCCAGCAGTACCCTGACAGGGATCCAGCCCCAGCATTTT.

This chain uses TRBV6-2 or TRBV6-3 with TRBJ2-1, with 8 bases fitting TRBD2. The CDR3 has 15 residues. CDR1 and CDR2 (germline): MNHEY, SVGEGT. The junction had 7 bases not matched to a gene; V was cut back by 2 bases and J by 7 bases. The CDR3 region is CASSYLPGGTNEQFF. The CDR3 nucleotides read TGTGCCAGCAGTTACCTCCCGGGGGGGACGAATGAGCAGTTCTTC.

The chain combines TRBV4-1 with TRBJ2-3, with D unclear. The V gene lost 0 bases and the J gene lost 4 bases, with 8 bases spanning the gap. The V gene's germline CDR1 is MGHRA and CDR2 YSYEKL. There are 14 residues in the CDR3. The CDR3, as DNA: TGCGCCAGCAGCCAAGATTGGGCCGCAGATACGCAGTATTTT. Amino acid sequence: CASSQDWAADTQYF.